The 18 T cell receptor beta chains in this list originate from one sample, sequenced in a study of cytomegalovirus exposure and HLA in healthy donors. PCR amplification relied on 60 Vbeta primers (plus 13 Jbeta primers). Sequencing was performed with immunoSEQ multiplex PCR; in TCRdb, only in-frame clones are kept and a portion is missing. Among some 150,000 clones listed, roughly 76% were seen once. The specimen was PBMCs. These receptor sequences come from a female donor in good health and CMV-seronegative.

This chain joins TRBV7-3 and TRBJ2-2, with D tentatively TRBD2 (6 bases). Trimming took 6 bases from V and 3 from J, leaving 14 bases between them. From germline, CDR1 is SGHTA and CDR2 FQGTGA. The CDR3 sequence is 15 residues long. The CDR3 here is CASSKVAGHTGELFF. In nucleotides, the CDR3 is TGTGCCAGCAGTAAGGTGGCGGGACACACCGGGGAGCTGTTTTTT.

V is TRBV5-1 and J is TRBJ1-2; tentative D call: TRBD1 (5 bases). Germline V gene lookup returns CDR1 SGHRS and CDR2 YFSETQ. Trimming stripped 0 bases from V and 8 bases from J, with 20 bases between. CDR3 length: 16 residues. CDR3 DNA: TGCGCCAGCAGCTTGGAAGTGCGGGGGAGCGGCGGCGGCTACACCTTC. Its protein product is CASSLEVRGSGGGYTF.

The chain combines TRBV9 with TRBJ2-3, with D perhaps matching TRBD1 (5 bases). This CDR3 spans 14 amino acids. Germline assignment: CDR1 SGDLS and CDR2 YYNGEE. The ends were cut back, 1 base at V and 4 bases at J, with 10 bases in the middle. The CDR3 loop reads CASSVSRAADTQYF. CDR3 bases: TGTGCCAGCAGCGTAAGCAGGGCCGCAGATACGCAGTATTTT.

CDR3 in amino acids: CASSSTSQGTDTQYF. The CDR3, as DNA: TGTGCCAGCAGCTCAACATCACAGGGAACAGATACGCAGTATTTT. V usage is TRBV7-9 and J usage is TRBJ2-3; a weak D match, TRBD1 (6 bases). The V end was cut by 4 bases, the J end by 3 bases, with 14 bases between. Germline V gene lookup returns CDR1 SEHNR and CDR2 FQNEAQ (reference sequence). The CDR3 is made up of 15 amino acids.

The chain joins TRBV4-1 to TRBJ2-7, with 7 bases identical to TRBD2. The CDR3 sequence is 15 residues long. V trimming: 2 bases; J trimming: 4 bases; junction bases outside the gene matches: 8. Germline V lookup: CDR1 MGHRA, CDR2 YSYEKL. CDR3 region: CASSQTQGLLYEQYF. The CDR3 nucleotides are TGCGCCAGCAGCCAAACGCAGGGACTATTATACGAGCAGTACTTC.

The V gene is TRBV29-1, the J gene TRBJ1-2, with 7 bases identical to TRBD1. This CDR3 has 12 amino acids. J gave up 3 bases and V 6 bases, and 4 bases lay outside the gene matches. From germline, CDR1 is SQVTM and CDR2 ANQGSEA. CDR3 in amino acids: CSVMTGHYGYTF. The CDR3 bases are TGCAGCGTGATGACAGGGCACTATGGCTACACCTTC.

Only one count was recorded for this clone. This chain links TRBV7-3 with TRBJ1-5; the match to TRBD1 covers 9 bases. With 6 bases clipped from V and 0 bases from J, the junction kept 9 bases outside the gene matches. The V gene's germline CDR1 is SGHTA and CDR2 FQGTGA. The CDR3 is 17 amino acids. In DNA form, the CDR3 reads TGTGCCAGCAGGTCCGGGACAGGGACCCGTAGCAATCAGCCCCAGCATTTT. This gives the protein CASRSGTGTRSNQPQHF. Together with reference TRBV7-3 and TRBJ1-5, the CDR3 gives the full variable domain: GAGVSQTPSNKVTEKGKYVELRCDPISGHTALYWYRQSLGQGPEFLIYFQGTGAADDSGLPNDRFFAVRPEGSVSTLKIQRTERGDSAVYLCASRSGTGTRSNQPQHFGDGTRLSIL.

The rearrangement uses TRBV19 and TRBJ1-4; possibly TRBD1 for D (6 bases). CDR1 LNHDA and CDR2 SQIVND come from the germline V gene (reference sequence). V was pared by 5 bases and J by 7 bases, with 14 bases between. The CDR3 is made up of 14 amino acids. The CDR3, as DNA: TGTGCCAGTAGTCTCGACAGGAGAGGTGAAAAACTGTTTTTT. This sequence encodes CASSLDRRGEKLFF.

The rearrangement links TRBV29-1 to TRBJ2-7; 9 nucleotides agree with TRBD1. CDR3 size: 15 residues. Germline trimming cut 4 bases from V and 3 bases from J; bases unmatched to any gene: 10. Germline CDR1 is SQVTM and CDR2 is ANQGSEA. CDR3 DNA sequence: TGCAGCGTTGTCTTCCGGGACAGGGATTTCTACGAGCAGTACTTC. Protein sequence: CSVVFRDRDFYEQYF.

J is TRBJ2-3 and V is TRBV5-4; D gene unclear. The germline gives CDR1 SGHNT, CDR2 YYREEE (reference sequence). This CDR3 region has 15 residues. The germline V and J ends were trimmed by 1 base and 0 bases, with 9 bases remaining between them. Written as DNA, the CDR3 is TGTGCCAGCAGCTTGTTTGGCAGGAGCACAGATACGCAGTATTTT. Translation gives CASSLFGRSTDTQYF. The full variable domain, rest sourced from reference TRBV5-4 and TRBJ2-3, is ETGVTQSPTHLIKTRGQQVTLRCSSQSGHNTVSWYQQALGQGPQFIFQYYREEENGRGNFPPRFSGLQFPNYSSELNVNALELDDSALYLCASSLFGRSTDTQYFGPGTRLTVL.

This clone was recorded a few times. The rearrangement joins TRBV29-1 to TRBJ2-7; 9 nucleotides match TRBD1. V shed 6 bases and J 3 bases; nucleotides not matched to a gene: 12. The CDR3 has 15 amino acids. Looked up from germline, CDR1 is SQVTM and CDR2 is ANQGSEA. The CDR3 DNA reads TGCAGCGTAACATCAGCGGACAGGGGCCACTACGAGCAGTACTTC. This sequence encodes CSVTSADRGHYEQYF.

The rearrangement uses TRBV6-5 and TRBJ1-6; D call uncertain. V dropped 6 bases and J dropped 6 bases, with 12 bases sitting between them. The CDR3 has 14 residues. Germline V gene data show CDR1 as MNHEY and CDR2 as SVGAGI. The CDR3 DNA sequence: TGTGCCAGCAGCCCCGCGCCCCGTAATTCACCCCTCCACTTT. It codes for CASSPAPRNSPLHF.

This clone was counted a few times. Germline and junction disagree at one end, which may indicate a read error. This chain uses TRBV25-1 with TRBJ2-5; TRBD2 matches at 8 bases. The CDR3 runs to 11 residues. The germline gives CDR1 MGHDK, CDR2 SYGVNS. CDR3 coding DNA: TGTGCCAGCAGCGGGAGGGGCAAGGTAGACTTC. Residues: CASSGRGKVDF.

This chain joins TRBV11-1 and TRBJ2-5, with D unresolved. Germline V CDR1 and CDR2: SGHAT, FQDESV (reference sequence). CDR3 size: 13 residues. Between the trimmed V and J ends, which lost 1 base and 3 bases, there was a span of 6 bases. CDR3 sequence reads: CASSLGLKETQYF. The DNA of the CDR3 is TGTGCCAGCAGCTTAGGACTTAAAGAGACCCAGTACTTC.

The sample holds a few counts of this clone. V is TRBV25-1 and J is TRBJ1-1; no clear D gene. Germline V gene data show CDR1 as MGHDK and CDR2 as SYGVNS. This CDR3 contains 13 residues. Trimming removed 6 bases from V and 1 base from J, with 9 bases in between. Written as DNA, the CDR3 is TGTGCCAGCAGAGCCCCACCGAACACTGAAGCTTTCTTT. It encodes CASRAPPNTEAFF.

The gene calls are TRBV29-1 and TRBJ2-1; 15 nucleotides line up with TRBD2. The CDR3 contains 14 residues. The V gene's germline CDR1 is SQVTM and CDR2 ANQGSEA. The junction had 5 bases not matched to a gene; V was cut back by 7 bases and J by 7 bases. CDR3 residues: CSARTSGGANEQFF. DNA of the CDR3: TGCAGCGCCCGGACTAGCGGGGGGGCGAATGAGCAGTTCTTC.

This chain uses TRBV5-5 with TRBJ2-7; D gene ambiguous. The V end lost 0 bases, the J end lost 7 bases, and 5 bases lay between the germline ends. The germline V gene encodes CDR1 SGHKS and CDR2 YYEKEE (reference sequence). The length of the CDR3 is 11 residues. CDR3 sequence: CASSLVREQYF. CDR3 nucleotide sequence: TGTGCCAGCAGCTTGGTGAGGGAGCAGTACTTC.

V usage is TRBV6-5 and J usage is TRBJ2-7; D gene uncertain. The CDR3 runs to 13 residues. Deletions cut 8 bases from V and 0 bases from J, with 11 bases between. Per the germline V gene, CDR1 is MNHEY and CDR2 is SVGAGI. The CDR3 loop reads CASVRVGSYEQYF. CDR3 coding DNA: TGTGCCAGCGTTCGGGTAGGCTCCTACGAGCAGTACTTC.